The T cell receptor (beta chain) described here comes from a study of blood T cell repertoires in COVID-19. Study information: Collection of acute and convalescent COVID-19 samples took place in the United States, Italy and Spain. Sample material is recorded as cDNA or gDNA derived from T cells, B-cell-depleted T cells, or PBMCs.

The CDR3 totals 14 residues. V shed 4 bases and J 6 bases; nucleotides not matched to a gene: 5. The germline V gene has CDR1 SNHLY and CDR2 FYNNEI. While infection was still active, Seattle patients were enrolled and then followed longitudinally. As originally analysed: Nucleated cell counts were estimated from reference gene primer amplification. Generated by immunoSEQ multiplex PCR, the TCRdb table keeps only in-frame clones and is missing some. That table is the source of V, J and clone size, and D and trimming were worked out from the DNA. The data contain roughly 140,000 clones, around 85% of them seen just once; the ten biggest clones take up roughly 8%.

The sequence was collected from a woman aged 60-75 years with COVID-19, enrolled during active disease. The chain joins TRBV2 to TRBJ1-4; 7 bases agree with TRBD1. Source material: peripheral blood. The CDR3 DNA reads TGTGCCAGCAGTGGGCGACAGGGCGATGAAAAACTGTTTTTT. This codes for CASSGRQGDEKLFF.